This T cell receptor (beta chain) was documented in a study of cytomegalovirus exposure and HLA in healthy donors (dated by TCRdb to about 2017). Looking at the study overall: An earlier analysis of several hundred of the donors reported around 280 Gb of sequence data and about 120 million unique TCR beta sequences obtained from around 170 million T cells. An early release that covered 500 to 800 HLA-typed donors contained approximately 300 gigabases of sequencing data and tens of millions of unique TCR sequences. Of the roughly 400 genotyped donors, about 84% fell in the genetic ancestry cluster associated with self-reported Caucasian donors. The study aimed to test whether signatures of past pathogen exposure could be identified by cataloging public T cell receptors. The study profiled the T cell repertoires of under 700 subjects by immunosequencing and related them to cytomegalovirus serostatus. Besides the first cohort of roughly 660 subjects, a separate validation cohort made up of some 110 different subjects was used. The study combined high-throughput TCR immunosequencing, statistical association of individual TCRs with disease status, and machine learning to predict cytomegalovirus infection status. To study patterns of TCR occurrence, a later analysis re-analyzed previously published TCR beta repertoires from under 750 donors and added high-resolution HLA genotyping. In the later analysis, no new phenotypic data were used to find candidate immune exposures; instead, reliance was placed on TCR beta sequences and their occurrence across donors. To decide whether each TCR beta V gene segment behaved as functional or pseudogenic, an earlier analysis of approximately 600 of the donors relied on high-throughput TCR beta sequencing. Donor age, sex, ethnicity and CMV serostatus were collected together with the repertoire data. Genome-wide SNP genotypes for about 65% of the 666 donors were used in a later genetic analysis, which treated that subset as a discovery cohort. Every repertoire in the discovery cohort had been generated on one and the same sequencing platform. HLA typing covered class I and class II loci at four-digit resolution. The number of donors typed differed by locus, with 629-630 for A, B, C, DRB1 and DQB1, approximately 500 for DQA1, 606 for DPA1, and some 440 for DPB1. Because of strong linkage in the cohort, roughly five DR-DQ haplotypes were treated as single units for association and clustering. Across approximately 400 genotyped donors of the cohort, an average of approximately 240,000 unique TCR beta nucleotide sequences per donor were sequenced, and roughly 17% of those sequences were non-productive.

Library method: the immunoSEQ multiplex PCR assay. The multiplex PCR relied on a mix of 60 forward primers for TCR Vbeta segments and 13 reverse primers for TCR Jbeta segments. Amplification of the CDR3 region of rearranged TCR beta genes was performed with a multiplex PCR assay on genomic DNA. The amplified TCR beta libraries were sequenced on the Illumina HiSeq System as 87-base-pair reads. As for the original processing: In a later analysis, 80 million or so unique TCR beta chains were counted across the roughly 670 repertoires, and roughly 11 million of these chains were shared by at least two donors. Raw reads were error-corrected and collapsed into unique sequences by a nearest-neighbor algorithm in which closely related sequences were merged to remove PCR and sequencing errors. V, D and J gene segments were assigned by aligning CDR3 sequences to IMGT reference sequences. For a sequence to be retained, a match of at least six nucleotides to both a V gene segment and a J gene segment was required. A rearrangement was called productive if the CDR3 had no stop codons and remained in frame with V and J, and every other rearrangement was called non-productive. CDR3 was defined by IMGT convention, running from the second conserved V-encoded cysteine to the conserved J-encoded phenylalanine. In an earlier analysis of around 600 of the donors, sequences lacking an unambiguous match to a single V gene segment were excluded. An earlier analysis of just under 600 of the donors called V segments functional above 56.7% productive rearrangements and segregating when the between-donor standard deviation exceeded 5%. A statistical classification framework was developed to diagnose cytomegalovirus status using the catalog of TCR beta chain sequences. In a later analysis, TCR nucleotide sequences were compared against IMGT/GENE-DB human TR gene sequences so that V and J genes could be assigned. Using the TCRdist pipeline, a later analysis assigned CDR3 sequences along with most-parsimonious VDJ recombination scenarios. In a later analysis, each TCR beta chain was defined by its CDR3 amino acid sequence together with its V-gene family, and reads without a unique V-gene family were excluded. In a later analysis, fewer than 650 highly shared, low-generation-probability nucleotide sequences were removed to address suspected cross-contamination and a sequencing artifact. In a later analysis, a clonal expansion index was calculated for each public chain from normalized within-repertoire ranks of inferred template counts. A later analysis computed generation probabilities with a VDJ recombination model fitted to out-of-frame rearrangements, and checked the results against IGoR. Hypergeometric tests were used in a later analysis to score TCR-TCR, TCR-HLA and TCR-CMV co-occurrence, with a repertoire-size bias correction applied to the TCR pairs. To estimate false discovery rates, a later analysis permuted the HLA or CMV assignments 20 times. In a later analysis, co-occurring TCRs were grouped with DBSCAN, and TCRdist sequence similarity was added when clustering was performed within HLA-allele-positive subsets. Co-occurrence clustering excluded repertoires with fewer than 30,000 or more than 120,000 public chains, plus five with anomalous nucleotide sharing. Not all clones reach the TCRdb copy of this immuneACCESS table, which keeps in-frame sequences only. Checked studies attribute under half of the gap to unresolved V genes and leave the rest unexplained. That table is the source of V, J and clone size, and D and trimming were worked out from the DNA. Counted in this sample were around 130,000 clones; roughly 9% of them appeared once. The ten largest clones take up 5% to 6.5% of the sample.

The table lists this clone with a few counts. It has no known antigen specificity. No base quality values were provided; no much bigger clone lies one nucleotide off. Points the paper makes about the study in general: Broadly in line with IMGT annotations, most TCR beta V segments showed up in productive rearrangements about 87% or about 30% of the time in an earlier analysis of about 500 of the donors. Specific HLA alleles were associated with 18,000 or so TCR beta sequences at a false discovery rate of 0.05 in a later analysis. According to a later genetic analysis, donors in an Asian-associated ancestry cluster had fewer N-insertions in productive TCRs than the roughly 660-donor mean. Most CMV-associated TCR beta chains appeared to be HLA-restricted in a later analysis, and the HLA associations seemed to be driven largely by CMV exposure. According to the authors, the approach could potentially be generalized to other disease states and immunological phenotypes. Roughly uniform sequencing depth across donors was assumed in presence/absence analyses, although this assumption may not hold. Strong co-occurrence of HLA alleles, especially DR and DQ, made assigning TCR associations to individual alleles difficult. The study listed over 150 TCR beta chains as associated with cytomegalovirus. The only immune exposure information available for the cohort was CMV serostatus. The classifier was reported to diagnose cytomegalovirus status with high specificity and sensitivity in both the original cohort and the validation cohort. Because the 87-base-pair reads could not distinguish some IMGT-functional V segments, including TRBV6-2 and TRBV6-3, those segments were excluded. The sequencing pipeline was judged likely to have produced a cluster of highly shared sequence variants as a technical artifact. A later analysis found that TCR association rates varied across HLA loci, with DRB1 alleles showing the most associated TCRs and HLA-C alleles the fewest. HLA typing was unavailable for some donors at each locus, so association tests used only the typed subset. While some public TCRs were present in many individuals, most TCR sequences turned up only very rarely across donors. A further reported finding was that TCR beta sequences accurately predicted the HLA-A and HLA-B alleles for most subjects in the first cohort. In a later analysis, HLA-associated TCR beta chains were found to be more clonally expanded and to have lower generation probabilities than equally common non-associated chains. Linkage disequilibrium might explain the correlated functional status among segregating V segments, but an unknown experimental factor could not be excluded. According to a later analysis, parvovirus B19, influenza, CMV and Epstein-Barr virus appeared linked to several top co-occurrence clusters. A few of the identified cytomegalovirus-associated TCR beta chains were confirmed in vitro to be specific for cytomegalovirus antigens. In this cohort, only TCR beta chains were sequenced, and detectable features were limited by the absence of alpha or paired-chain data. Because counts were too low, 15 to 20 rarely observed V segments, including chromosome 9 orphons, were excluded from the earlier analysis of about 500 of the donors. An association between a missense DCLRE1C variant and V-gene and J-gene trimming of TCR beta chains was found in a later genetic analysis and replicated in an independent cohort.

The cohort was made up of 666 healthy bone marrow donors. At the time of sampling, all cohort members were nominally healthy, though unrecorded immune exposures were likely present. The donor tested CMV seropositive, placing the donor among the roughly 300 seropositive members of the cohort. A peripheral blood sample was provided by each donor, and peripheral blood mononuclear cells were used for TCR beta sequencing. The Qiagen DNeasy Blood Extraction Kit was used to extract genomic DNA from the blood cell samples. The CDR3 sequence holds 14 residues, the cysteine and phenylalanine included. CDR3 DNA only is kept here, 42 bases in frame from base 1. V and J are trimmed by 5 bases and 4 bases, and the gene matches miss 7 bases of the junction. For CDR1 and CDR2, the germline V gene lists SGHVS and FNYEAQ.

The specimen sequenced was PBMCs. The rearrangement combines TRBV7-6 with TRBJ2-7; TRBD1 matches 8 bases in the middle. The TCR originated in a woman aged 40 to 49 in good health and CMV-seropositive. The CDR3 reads CASSPGGAGYEQYF. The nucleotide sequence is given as TGTGCCAGCAGCCCAGGGGGCGCGGGTTACGAGCAGTACTTC.